Below, 8 T cell receptor beta chains from the same sample are listed, as sequenced in a study of T cell responses to AZD1222 COVID-19 vaccine. Measured with immunoSEQ multiplex PCR; TCRdb has only the in-frame clones, and not every one. The table has around 110,000 clones, 88% seen once; the top ten hold about 8.8%. The sample in question was peripheral blood, obtained on day 0 of AZD1222 vaccination. The receptors here all came from an adult in good health.

The genes are TRBV7-9 and TRBJ1-3, with 9 positions matching TRBD1. V shed 5 bases, J shed 3 bases, and the junction held 5 bases outside the gene matches. The CDR3 is made up of 15 amino acids. CDR1 is SEHNR, CDR2 FQNEAQ, per germline (reference sequence). This CDR3 reads CASSTTGGDGNTIYF. Here the CDR3 DNA reads TGTGCCAGCAGCACGACAGGGGGGGATGGAAACACCATATATTTT.

V and J are TRBV7-2 and TRBJ1-5, with 7 bases identical to TRBD1. CDR1 SGHTA and CDR2 FQGNSA come from the germline V gene. The CDR3 extends over 16 amino acids. V shed 5 bases, J shed 2 bases, and the junction held 9 bases outside the gene matches. The chain's CDR3 is CASSLTGTVGNQPQHF. The DNA of the CDR3 is TGTGCCAGCAGCCTTACCGGGACAGTAGGCAATCAGCCCCAGCATTTT.

The chain is built from TRBV7-9 and TRBJ1-2; 8 bases agree with TRBD1. The CDR3 length is 15 residues. The J segment lost 2 bases and the V segment lost 1 base, leaving 3 bases of the junction unmatched. The germline V gene encodes CDR1 SEHNR and CDR2 FQNEAQ (reference sequence). The CDR3 nucleotides are TGTGCCAGCAGCTTAGAGACAGGGGCGAACTATGGCTACACCTTC. Amino acid sequence: CASSLETGANYGYTF.

V and J are TRBV9 and TRBJ2-1, with 10 bases matching TRBD2. The trim removed 0 bases at V and 3 bases at J, leaving 3 bases unmatched. CDR1 SGDLS and CDR2 YYNGEE come from the germline V gene. There are 16 residues in the CDR3. CDR3 residues: CASSVGWTSGYNEQFF. CDR3 nucleotides: TGTGCCAGCAGCGTAGGATGGACTAGCGGCTACAATGAGCAGTTCTTC.

In regard to this clone: This specimen includes other DNA sequences encoding the same CDR3. The chain recombines TRBV11-2 with TRBJ2-1; D is possibly TRBD2 (5 bases). CDR1 SGHAT and CDR2 FQNNGV come from the germline V gene. Between the trimmed V and J ends, which lost 4 bases and 5 bases, there was a span of 15 bases. The CDR3 is 15 residues long. The CDR3 sequence is CASSSTRAGNNEQFF. Written as DNA, the CDR3 is TGTGCCAGCAGCTCCACTCGGGCGGGTAACAATGAGCAGTTCTTC. Full variable domain (remainder filled in from reference TRBV11-2 and TRBJ2-1): EAGVAQSPRYKIIEKRQSVAFWCNPISGHATLYWYQQILGQGPKLLIQFQNNGVVDDSQLPKDRFSAERLKGVDSTLKIQPAKLEDSAVYLCASSSTRAGNNEQFFGPGTRLTVL.

The rearrangement links TRBV7-6 to TRBJ2-7; 13 nucleotides agree with TRBD2. V gave up 5 bases and J gave up 5 bases; unmatched junction bases: 3. The V gene's germline CDR1 is SGHVS and CDR2 FNYEAQ. The CDR3 has 14 residues. This CDR3 is CASSQTSGRNEQYF. CDR3 bases: TGTGCCAGCAGCCAGACTAGCGGGAGGAACGAGCAGTACTTC.

The rearrangement joins TRBV6-2 or TRBV6-3 to TRBJ2-7; D unresolved. The CDR3 totals 16 residues. Germline values: CDR1 MNHEY, CDR2 SVGEGT. The V and J ends lost 2 bases and 4 bases respectively, with 18 bases between them. The CDR3 protein is CASSYPPGQEPYEQYF. The DNA of the CDR3 is TGTGCCAGCAGTTACCCCCCCGGGCAGGAACCATACGAGCAGTACTTC.

The chain couples TRBV18 to TRBJ2-3; 9 nucleotides align to TRBD2. CDR3 length: 16 amino acids. Germline V gene sequence: CDR1 KGHSH, CDR2 LQKENI. The ends lost 3 bases at V and 5 bases at J; junction bases unmatched: 9. CDR3 in DNA: TGTGCCAGCTCACCTCTAGCGGGGTCGCGACGAGATACGCAGTATTTT. This encodes CASSPLAGSRRDTQYF. The full variable domain, completed using reference TRBV18 and TRBJ2-3, is NAGVMQNPRHLVRRRGQEARLRCSPMKGHSHVYWYRQLPEEGLKFMVYLQKENIIDESGMPKERFSAEFPKEGPSILRIQQVVRGDSAAYFCASSPLAGSRRDTQYFGPGTRLTVL.